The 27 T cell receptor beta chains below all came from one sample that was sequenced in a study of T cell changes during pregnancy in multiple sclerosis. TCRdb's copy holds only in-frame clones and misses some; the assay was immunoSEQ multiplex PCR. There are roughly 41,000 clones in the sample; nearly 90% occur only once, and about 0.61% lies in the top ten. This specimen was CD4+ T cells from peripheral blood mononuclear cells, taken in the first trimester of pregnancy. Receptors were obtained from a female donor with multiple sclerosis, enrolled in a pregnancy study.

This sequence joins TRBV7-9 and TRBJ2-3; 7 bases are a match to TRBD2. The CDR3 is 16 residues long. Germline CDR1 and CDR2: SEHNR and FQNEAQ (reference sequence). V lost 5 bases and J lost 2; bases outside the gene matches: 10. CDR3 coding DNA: TGTGCCAGCAGCGAATTAGCTAGCGGAATCACAGATACGCAGTATTTT. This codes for CASSELASGITDTQYF.

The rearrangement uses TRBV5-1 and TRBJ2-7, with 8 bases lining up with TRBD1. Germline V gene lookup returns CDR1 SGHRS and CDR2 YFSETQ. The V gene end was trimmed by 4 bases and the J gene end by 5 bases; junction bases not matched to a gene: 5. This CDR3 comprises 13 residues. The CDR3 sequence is CASSPGQGDEQYF. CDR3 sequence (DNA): TGCGCCAGCAGCCCCGGACAGGGTGACGAGCAGTACTTC.

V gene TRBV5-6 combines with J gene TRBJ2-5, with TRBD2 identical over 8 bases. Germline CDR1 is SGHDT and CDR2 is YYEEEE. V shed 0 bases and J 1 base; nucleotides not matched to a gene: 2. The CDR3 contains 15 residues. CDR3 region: CASSLGLAGQETQYF. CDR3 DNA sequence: TGTGCCAGCAGCTTGGGGCTAGCGGGCCAAGAGACCCAGTACTTC.

The CDR3 spells CASTSSGRAWDNEQFF. Here the CDR3 DNA reads TGTGCCAGCACCTCTAGCGGGAGGGCCTGGGACAATGAGCAGTTCTTC. V usage is TRBV28 and J usage is TRBJ2-1; 12 bases map to TRBD2. Germline CDR1 MDHEN, CDR2 SYDVKM. The CDR3 totals 16 residues. The ends lost 7 bases at V and 5 bases at J; junction bases unmatched: 9.

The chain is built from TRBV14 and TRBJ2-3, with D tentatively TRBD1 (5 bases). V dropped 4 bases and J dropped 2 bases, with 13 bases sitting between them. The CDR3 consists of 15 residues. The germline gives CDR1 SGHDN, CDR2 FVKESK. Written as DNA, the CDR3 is TGTGCCAGCAGCCGAATCAAGGGGTCCACAGATACGCAGTATTTT. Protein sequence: CASSRIKGSTDTQYF.

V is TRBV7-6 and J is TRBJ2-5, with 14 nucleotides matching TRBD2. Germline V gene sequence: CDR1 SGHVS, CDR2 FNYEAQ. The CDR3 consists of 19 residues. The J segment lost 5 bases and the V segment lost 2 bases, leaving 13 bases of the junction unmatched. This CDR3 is CASSLLGKPGLAGAETQYF. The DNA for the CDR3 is TGTGCCAGCAGCTTACTTGGAAAGCCGGGACTAGCGGGAGCTGAGACCCAGTACTTC.

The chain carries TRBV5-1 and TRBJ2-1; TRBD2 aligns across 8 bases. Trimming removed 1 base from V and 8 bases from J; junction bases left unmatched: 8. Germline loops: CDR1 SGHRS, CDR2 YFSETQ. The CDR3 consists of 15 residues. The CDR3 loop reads CASSLTSGSSHEQFF. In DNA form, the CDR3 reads TGCGCCAGCAGCTTGACCAGCGGGAGTTCTCATGAGCAGTTCTTC.

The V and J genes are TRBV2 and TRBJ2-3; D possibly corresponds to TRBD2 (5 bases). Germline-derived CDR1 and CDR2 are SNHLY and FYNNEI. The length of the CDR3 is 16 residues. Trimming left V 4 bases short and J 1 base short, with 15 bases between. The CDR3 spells CASSVSGARGTDTQYF. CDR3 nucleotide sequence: TGTGCCAGCAGTGTCAGCGGAGCGAGGGGCACAGATACGCAGTATTTT.

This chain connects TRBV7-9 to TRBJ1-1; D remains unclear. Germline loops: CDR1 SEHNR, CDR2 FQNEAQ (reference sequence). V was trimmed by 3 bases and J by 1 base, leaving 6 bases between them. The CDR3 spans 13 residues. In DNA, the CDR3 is TGTGCCAGCAGCTTTCCCGGGAACACTGAAGCTTTCTTT. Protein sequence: CASSFPGNTEAFF.

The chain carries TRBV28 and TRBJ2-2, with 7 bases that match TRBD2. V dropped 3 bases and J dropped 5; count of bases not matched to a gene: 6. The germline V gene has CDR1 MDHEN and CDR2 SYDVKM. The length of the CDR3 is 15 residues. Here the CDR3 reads CASSLAGVSTGELFF. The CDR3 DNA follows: TGTGCCAGCAGTTTGGCGGGAGTGAGTACCGGGGAGCTGTTTTTT.

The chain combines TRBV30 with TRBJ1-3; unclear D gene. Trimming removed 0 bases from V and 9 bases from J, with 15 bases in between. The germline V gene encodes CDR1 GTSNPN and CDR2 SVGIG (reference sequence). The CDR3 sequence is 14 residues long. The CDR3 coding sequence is TGTGCCTGGAGTGTAGGACTCGTTGAGGTCACCATATATTTT. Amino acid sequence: CAWSVGLVEVTIYF. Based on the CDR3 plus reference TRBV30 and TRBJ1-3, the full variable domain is SQTIHQWPATLVQPVGSPLSLECTVEGTSNPNLYWYRQAAGRGLQLLFYSVGIGQISSEVPQNLSASRPQDRQFILSSKKLLLSDSGFYLCAWSVGLVEVTIYFGEGSWLTVV.

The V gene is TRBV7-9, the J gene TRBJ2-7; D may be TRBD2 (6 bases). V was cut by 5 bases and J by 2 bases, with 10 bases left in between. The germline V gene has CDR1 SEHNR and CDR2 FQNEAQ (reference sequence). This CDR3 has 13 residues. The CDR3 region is CASSPRETYEQYF. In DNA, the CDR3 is TGTGCCAGCAGCCCCCGGGAGACCTACGAGCAGTACTTC.

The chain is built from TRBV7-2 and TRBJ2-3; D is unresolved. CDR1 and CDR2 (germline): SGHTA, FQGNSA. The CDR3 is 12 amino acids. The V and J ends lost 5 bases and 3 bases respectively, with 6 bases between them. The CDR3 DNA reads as TGTGCCAGCAGCCTCCGGACAGATACGCAGTATTTT. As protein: CASSLRTDTQYF.

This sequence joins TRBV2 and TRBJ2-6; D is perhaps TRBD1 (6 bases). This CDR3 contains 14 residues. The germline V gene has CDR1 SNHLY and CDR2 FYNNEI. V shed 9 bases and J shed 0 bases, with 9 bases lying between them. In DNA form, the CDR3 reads TGTGCCAGAGGACAGTTCTCTGGGGCCAACGTCCTGACTTTC. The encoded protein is CARGQFSGANVLTF.

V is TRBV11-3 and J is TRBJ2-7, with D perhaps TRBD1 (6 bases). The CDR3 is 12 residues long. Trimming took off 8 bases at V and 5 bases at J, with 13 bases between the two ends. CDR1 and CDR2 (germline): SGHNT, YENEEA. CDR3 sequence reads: CASSQGIHEQYF. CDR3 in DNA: TGTGCCAGCTCCCAGGGGATCCACGAGCAGTACTTC.

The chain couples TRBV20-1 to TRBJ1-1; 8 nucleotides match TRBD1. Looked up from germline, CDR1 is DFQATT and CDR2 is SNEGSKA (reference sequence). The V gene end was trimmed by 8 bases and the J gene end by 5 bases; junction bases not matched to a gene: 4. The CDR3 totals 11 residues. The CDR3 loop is CSQGAGTEAFF. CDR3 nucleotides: TGCAGTCAGGGGGCGGGGACTGAAGCTTTCTTT.

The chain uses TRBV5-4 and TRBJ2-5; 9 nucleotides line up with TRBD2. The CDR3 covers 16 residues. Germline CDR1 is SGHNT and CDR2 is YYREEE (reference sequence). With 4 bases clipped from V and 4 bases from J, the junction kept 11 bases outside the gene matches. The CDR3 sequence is CASSPGLAGASETQYF. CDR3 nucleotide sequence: TGTGCCAGCAGCCCGGGGTTAGCGGGAGCGTCAGAGACCCAGTACTTC.

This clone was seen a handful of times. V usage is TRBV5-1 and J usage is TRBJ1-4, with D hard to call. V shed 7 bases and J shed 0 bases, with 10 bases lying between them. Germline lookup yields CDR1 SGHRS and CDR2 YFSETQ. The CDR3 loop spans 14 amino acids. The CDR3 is CASHDGTTNEKLFF. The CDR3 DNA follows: TGCGCCAGCCATGACGGGACAACTAATGAAAAACTGTTTTTT.

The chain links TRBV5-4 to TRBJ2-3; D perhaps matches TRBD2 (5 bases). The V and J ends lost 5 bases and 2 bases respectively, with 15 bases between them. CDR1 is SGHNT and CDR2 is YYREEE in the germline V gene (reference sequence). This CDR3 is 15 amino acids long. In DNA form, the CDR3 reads TGTGCCAGCAGGACCAGCGGCCCCTACACAGATACGCAGTATTTT. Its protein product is CASRTSGPYTDTQYF.

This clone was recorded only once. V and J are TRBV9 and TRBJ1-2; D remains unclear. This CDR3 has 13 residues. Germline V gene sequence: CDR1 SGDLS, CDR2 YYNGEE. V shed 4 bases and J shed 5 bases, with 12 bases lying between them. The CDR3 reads CASSPTPGYGYTF. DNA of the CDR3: TGTGCCAGCAGCCCTACCCCGGGATATGGCTACACCTTC.

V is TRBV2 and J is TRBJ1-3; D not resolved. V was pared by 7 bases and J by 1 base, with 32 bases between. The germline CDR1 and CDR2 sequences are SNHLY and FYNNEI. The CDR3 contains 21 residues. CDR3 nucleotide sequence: TGTGCCAGCATCCCCCCGCTTATGGTCGGGAGGACTTTCTATTCTGGAAACACCATATATTTT. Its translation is CASIPPLMVGRTFYSGNTIYF.

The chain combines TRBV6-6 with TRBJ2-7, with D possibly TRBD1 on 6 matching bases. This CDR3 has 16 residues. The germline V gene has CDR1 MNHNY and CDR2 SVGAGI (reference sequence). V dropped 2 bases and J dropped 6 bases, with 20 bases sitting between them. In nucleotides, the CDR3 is TGTGCCAGCAGTTACCGCGGTCAGGGGTTAGGGGGCGAGCAGTACTTC. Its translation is CASSYRGQGLGGEQYF.

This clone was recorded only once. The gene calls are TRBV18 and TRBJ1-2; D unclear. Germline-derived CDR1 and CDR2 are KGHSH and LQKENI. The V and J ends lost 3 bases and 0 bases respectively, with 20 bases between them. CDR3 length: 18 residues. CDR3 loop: CASSPYVRRAEANYGYTF. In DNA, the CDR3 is TGTGCCAGCTCACCCTATGTACGGAGGGCCGAAGCTAACTATGGCTACACCTTC.

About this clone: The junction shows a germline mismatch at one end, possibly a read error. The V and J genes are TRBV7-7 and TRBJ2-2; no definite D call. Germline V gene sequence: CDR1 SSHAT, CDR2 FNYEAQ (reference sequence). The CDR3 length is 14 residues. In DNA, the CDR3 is TGTGCTAGCAGCTTAGGTCAGAACACCGGGGAGCTGTTTTTT. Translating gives CASSLGQNTGELFF.

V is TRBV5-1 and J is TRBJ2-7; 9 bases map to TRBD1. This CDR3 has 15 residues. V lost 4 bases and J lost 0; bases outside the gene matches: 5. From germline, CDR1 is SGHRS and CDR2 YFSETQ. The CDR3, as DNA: TGCGCCAGCAGCCTTGACAGGGGGGTCTCCTACGAGCAGTACTTC. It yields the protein CASSLDRGVSYEQYF.

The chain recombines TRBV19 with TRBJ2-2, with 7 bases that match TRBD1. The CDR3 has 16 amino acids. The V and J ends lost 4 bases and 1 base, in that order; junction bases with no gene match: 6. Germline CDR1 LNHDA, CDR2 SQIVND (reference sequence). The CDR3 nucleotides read TGTGCCAGTAGTAACCCGACAGGGTGGAACACCGGGGAGCTGTTTTTT. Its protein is CASSNPTGWNTGELFF.

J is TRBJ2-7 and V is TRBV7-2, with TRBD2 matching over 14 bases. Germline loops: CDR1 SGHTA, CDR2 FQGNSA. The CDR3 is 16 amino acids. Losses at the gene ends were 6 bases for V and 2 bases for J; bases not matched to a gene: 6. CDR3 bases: TGTGCCAGCAGTCACGGGACTAGCGGGAGACCCTACGAGCAGTACTTC. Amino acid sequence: CASSHGTSGRPYEQYF.